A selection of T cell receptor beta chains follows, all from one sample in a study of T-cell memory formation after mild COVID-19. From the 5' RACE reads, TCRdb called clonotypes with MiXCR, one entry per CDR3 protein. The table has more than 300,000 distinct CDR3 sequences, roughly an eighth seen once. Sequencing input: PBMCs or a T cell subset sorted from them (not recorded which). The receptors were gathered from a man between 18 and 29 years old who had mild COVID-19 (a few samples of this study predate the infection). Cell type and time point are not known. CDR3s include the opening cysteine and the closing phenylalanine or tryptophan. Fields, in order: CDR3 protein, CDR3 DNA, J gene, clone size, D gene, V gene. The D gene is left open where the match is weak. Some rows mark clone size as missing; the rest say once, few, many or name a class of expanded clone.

CDR3 protein: CASSQEVTSNIQYF; CDR3 DNA: TGCGCCAGCAGCCAAGAAGTGACTAGCAACATTCAGTACTTC; J gene: TRBJ2-4; clone size: .; D gene: TRBD2; V gene: TRBV4-3
CDR3 protein: CASSGGRVRDEQFF; CDR3 DNA: TGTGCCAGCAGTGGTGGGAGGGTCCGGGATGAGCAGTTCTTC; J gene: TRBJ2-1; clone size: many; D gene: TRBD2; V gene: TRBV2
CDR3 protein: CASSRRPSGANVLTF; CDR3 DNA: TGTGCCAGTAGTCGGCGGCCCTCTGGGGCCAACGTCCTGACTTTC; J gene: TRBJ2-6; clone size: .; D gene: .; V gene: TRBV19
CDR3 protein: CSARLGQGNQPQHF; CDR3 DNA: TGCAGTGCTAGATTGGGCCAGGGCAATCAGCCCCAGCATTTT; J gene: TRBJ1-5; clone size: few; D gene: .; V gene: TRBV20-1
CDR3 protein: CASSQDLWAEAGETQYF; CDR3 DNA: TGTGCCAGCAGCCAAGATCTTTGGGCCGAGGCTGGGGAGACCCAGTACTTC; J gene: TRBJ2-5; clone size: .; D gene: .; V gene: TRBV14
CDR3 protein: CASRDQMSSYEQYF; CDR3 DNA: TGTGCCAGCAGGGATCAGATGAGCTCCTACGAGCAGTACTTC; J gene: TRBJ2-7; clone size: few; D gene: .; V gene: TRBV6-2/TRBV6-3
CDR3 protein: CASSFLNPADTQYF; CDR3 DNA: TGTGCCAGCAGCTTTTTAAATCCCGCAGATACGCAGTATTTT; J gene: TRBJ2-3; clone size: few; D gene: .; V gene: TRBV5-6
CDR3 protein: CASSLRPSIYGYTF; CDR3 DNA: TGTGCCAGCAGTTTACGACCGAGTATCTATGGCTACACCTTC; J gene: TRBJ1-2; clone size: few; D gene: .; V gene: TRBV12-3/TRBV12-4
CDR3 protein: CASSLPGQGSEQYF; CDR3 DNA: TGTGCCAGCAGCTTGCCGGGACAGGGTTCCGAGCAGTACTTC; J gene: TRBJ2-7; clone size: few; D gene: TRBD1; V gene: TRBV5-6
CDR3 protein: CSARSRLAPDDGYTF; CDR3 DNA: TGCAGTGCTAGGAGTAGGCTGGCGCCGGATGACGGCTACACCTTC; J gene: TRBJ1-2; clone size: few; D gene: .; V gene: TRBV20-1
CDR3 protein: CASSSRTSGTNEQFF; CDR3 DNA: TGCGCCAGCAGCTCCCGGACTAGCGGGACCAATGAGCAGTTCTTC; J gene: TRBJ2-1; clone size: few; D gene: TRBD2; V gene: TRBV5-1
CDR3 protein: CASSQVRSGNTIYF; CDR3 DNA: TGTGCCAGCAGCCAAGTCCGGTCTGGAAACACCATATATTTT; J gene: TRBJ1-3; clone size: few; D gene: .; V gene: TRBV3-1
CDR3 protein: CASTKAGRGNSPLHF; CDR3 DNA: TGCGCCAGCACAAAGGCGGGCCGCGGCAATTCACCCCTCCACTTT; J gene: TRBJ1-6; clone size: .; D gene: .; V gene: TRBV5-1
CDR3 protein: CASSPPRGGKETQYF; CDR3 DNA: TGTGCCAGCAGCCCTCCCCGGGGAGGGAAAGAGACCCAGTACTTC; J gene: TRBJ2-5; clone size: few; D gene: TRBD2; V gene: TRBV11-2
CDR3 protein: CASSPVGGTRDGYTF; CDR3 DNA: TGTGCCAGCAGCCCCGTAGGCGGGACGCGGGATGGCTACACCTTC; J gene: TRBJ1-2; clone size: few; D gene: .; V gene: TRBV7-3
CDR3 protein: CASSLGDRGAFTDTQYF; CDR3 DNA: TGCGCCAGCAGCTTGGGGGACAGGGGAGCATTCACAGATACGCAGTATTTT; J gene: TRBJ2-3; clone size: few; D gene: TRBD1; V gene: TRBV5-1
CDR3 protein: CASSQGGTWPQHF; CDR3 DNA: TGTGCCAGCAGTCAGGGAGGAACCTGGCCCCAGCATTTT; J gene: TRBJ1-5; clone size: few; D gene: .; V gene: TRBV7-9
CDR3 protein: CASSTRTGSTKNIQYF; CDR3 DNA: TGTGCCAGCAGTACAAGGACAGGCTCGACCAAAAACATTCAGTACTTC; J gene: TRBJ2-4; clone size: few; D gene: TRBD1; V gene: TRBV6-2/TRBV6-3
CDR3 protein: CASSLSGRGWGETQYF; CDR3 DNA: TGCGCCAGCAGCCTCTCGGGCAGGGGTTGGGGAGAGACCCAGTACTTC; J gene: TRBJ2-5; clone size: .; D gene: .; V gene: TRBV5-1
CDR3 protein: CASSLGAGGVKNIQYF; CDR3 DNA: TGTGCCAGCAGCTTGGGAGCCGGGGGCGTGAAGAACATTCAGTACTTC; J gene: TRBJ2-4; clone size: few; D gene: .; V gene: TRBV5-5
CDR3 protein: CASSESIPGAGELFF; CDR3 DNA: TGCGCCAGCAGTGAGTCGATCCCGGGGGCCGGGGAGCTGTTTTTT; J gene: TRBJ2-2; clone size: .; D gene: .; V gene: TRBV10-2
CDR3 protein: CASKFRGLSYEQYF; CDR3 DNA: TGTGCCAGTAAATTCCGCGGCCTCTCCTACGAGCAGTACTTC; J gene: TRBJ2-7; clone size: few; D gene: .; V gene: TRBV19
CDR3 protein: CSVGRDSSTDTQYF; CDR3 DNA: TGCAGCGTCGGCCGGGACAGTAGCACAGATACGCAGTATTTT; J gene: TRBJ2-3; clone size: .; D gene: TRBD1; V gene: TRBV29-1
CDR3 protein: CASSLRGDSSYNEQFF; CDR3 DNA: TGTGCCAGCAGCTTGCGGGGGGACAGCTCCTACAATGAGCAGTTCTTC; J gene: TRBJ2-1; clone size: many; D gene: .; V gene: TRBV11-2
CDR3 protein: CASSLTGTGNEQYF; CDR3 DNA: TGTGCCAGCAGCTTAACCGGGACAGGGAACGAGCAGTACTTC; J gene: TRBJ2-7; clone size: .; D gene: TRBD1; V gene: TRBV11-2
CDR3 protein: CASSLLAGAFSEQFF; CDR3 DNA: TGTGCCAGCAGCTTATTAGCAGGGGCCTTCTCTGAGCAGTTCTTC; J gene: TRBJ2-1; clone size: .; D gene: .; V gene: TRBV11-2
CDR3 protein: CASSLWDLGTEAFF; CDR3 DNA: TGTGCCAGCAGCTTGTGGGATCTGGGCACTGAAGCTTTCTTT; J gene: TRBJ1-1; clone size: many; D gene: .; V gene: TRBV5-6
CDR3 protein: CASSPTVLADTQYF; CDR3 DNA: TGTGCCAGCAGTCCCACAGTTTTGGCAGATACGCAGTATTTT; J gene: TRBJ2-3; clone size: few; D gene: .; V gene: TRBV11-2
CDR3 protein: CSAGGQGSQPQHF; CDR3 DNA: TGCAGTGCAGGCGGACAGGGCAGTCAGCCCCAGCATTTT; J gene: TRBJ1-5; clone size: .; D gene: TRBD1; V gene: TRBV20-1
CDR3 protein: CSATDPYEQYF; CDR3 DNA: TGCAGTGCTACGGATCCCTACGAGCAGTACTTC; J gene: TRBJ2-7; clone size: few; D gene: .; V gene: TRBV20-1
CDR3 protein: CSARGLQGVRTDTQYF; CDR3 DNA: TGCAGTGCTAGAGGCCTTCAGGGGGTGCGCACAGATACGCAGTATTTT; J gene: TRBJ2-3; clone size: .; D gene: TRBD1; V gene: TRBV20-1
CDR3 protein: CASSLTGQAGSPLHF; CDR3 DNA: TGTGCCAGCAGCTTAACGGGGCAGGCGGGGTCACCCCTCCACTTT; J gene: TRBJ1-6; clone size: .; D gene: .; V gene: TRBV7-3
CDR3 protein: CASSLDRASYEQYF; CDR3 DNA: TGTGCCAGCAGCTTAGACAGGGCTTCCTACGAGCAGTACTTC; J gene: TRBJ2-7; clone size: many; D gene: .; V gene: TRBV7-6
CDR3 protein: CASSLATSGNEQFF; CDR3 DNA: TGTGCCAGCAGCTTAGCCACGTCAGGGAATGAGCAGTTCTTC; J gene: TRBJ2-1; clone size: .; D gene: .; V gene: TRBV7-8
CDR3 protein: CRSGEAGWQVNEQFF; CDR3 DNA: TGCAGGAGTGGGGAAGCGGGGTGGCAGGTCAATGAGCAGTTCTTC; J gene: TRBJ2-1; clone size: .; D gene: TRBD2; V gene: TRBV20-1
CDR3 protein: CASSPGDIYGYTF; CDR3 DNA: TGCGCCAGCAGTCCCGGGGACATCTATGGCTACACCTTC; J gene: TRBJ1-2; clone size: few; D gene: .; V gene: TRBV10-2
CDR3 protein: CASSRTGSIYEQYF; CDR3 DNA: TGTGCCAGCAGTCGGACAGGGTCGATCTACGAGCAGTACTTC; J gene: TRBJ2-7; clone size: few; D gene: TRBD1; V gene: TRBV6-2/TRBV6-3
CDR3 protein: CASSQDFGGPTSTDTQYF; CDR3 DNA: TGCGCCAGCAGCCAAGATTTCGGGGGGCCCACTAGCACAGATACGCAGTATTTT; J gene: TRBJ2-3; clone size: .; D gene: .; V gene: TRBV4-1
CDR3 protein: CASSSKQGGHQPQHF; CDR3 DNA: TGTGCCAGCAGTTCGAAACAGGGGGGGCATCAGCCCCAGCATTTT; J gene: TRBJ1-5; clone size: .; D gene: TRBD1; V gene: TRBV28
CDR3 protein: CASSQVGTNTEAFF; CDR3 DNA: TGTGCCAGCAGCCAAGTCGGCACGAACACTGAAGCTTTCTTT; J gene: TRBJ1-1; clone size: few; D gene: .; V gene: TRBV4-2
CDR3 protein: CASSQEGVSSYNSPLHF; CDR3 DNA: TGCGCCAGCAGCCAAGAGGGTGTCAGCTCCTATAATTCACCCCTCCACTTT; J gene: TRBJ1-6; clone size: .; D gene: .; V gene: TRBV4-3
CDR3 protein: CSLRQRLSYEQYF; CDR3 DNA: TGCAGTCTAAGACAGAGGCTTTCCTACGAGCAGTACTTC; J gene: TRBJ2-7; clone size: few; D gene: .; V gene: TRBV20-1
CDR3 protein: CASSPGASGFTDTQYF; CDR3 DNA: TGTGCCAGCAGCCCCGGGGCTAGCGGTTTCACAGATACGCAGTATTTT; J gene: TRBJ2-3; clone size: many; D gene: TRBD2; V gene: TRBV7-8
CDR3 protein: CASSPRGYNEQFF; CDR3 DNA: TGTGCCAGCTCACCGAGGGGTTACAATGAGCAGTTCTTC; J gene: TRBJ2-1; clone size: many; D gene: .; V gene: TRBV18
CDR3 protein: CASSPRLDTQYF; CDR3 DNA: TGTGCCAGCAGTCCCCGACTAGATACGCAGTATTTT; J gene: TRBJ2-3; clone size: few; D gene: .; V gene: TRBV12-3/TRBV12-4
CDR3 protein: CASSPGTTGGFHEQYF; CDR3 DNA: TGCGCCAGCAGCCCAGGCACGACAGGGGGCTTCCACGAGCAGTACTTC; J gene: TRBJ2-7; clone size: .; D gene: TRBD1; V gene: TRBV5-1
CDR3 protein: CASSEPLVETQYF; CDR3 DNA: TGTGCCAGCAGTGAACCCCTAGTGGAGACCCAGTACTTC; J gene: TRBJ2-5; clone size: .; D gene: .; V gene: TRBV6-5
CDR3 protein: CASSYAVETQYF; CDR3 DNA: TGTGCCAGCAGTTACGCTGTGGAGACCCAGTACTTC; J gene: TRBJ2-5; clone size: few; D gene: .; V gene: TRBV6-2/TRBV6-3
CDR3 protein: CASSQDLARGVPDTQYF; CDR3 DNA: TGCGCCAGCAGCCAAGATCTGGCCAGGGGGGTACCAGATACGCAGTATTTT; J gene: TRBJ2-3; clone size: few; D gene: .; V gene: TRBV4-3
CDR3 protein: CASSPGVGVEAFF; CDR3 DNA: TGTGCCAGCAGCCCAGGGGTCGGTGTTGAAGCTTTCTTT; J gene: TRBJ1-1; clone size: .; D gene: .; V gene: TRBV11-2
CDR3 protein: CASSVEESRSPLHF; CDR3 DNA: TGTGCCAGCAGCGTAGAAGAAAGTCGGTCACCCCTCCACTTT; J gene: TRBJ1-6; clone size: .; D gene: .; V gene: TRBV9
CDR3 protein: CASSPTAAVNTEAFF; CDR3 DNA: TGTGCCAGCTCTCCGACCGCCGCAGTTAACACTGAAGCTTTCTTT; J gene: TRBJ1-1; clone size: few; D gene: .; V gene: TRBV18
CDR3 protein: CASSYSGRDYEQYF; CDR3 DNA: TGTGCCAGCAGTTACTCGGGGAGAGACTACGAGCAGTACTTC; J gene: TRBJ2-7; clone size: few; D gene: .; V gene: TRBV6-5
CDR3 protein: CASSLGFRGGYTDTQYF; CDR3 DNA: TGCGCCAGCAGCTTGGGGTTTCGGGGGGGCTACACAGATACGCAGTATTTT; J gene: TRBJ2-3; clone size: .; D gene: TRBD2; V gene: TRBV5-1
CDR3 protein: CSARGGRGKSNQPQHF; CDR3 DNA: TGCAGTGCTAGAGGGGGTCGGGGTAAGAGCAATCAGCCCCAGCATTTT; J gene: TRBJ1-5; clone size: .; D gene: .; V gene: TRBV20-1
CDR3 protein: CASSLATARGADTQYF; CDR3 DNA: TGTGCCAGCAGCTTAGCGACGGCTAGAGGGGCAGATACGCAGTATTTT; J gene: TRBJ2-3; clone size: .; D gene: .; V gene: TRBV7-2
CDR3 protein: CASSSQGISSGNTIYF; CDR3 DNA: TGCGCCAGCAGCTCCCAGGGGATTAGCTCTGGAAACACCATATATTTT; J gene: TRBJ1-3; clone size: few; D gene: .; V gene: TRBV5-1
CDR3 protein: CASSQDGAQPQHF; CDR3 DNA: TGTGCCAGCAGCCAAGACGGGGCTCAGCCCCAGCATTTT; J gene: TRBJ1-5; clone size: few; D gene: .; V gene: TRBV4-2
CDR3 protein: CASSQGLAAQETQYF; CDR3 DNA: TGTGCCAGCAGCCAAGGTCTAGCGGCGCAAGAGACCCAGTACTTC; J gene: TRBJ2-5; clone size: few; D gene: TRBD2; V gene: TRBV4-2